This T cell receptor beta chain was observed in a study of blood T cell repertoires in COVID-19. Study summary: The analysed material was cDNA or gDNA that came from T cells, B-cell-depleted T cells, or PBMCs.

V was clipped by 4 bases and J by 2 bases, with 8 bases between them. This CDR3 has 13 amino acids. Germline loops: CDR1 LNHNV, CDR2 YYDKDF (reference sequence). This clone showed up just a few times. The protocol was immunoSEQ multiplex PCR, while the TCRdb copy is restricted to in-frame clones and leaves out a portion. Of about 330,000 clones listed, about 89% are singletons. In Cohort 3, a recovered donor had either two negative PCRs, clearance, or symptom resolution. This clonotype was obtained from a woman younger than 45 who had recovered from COVID-19. Sequenced sample: PBMCs or T cells enriched from blood (not recorded which). V gene TRBV15 combines with J gene TRBJ1-2; D may be TRBD1 (5 bases). CDR3: CATSTDSNYGYTF. CDR3 DNA sequence: TGTGCCACCAGCACCGACAGCAACTATGGCTACACCTTC.